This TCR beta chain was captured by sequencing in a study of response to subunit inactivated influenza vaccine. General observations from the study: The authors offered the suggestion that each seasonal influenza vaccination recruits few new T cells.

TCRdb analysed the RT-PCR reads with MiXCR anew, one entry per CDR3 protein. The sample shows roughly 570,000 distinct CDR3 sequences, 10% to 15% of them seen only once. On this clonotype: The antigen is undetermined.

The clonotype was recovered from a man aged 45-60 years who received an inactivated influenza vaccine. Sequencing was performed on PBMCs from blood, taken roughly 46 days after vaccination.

The CDR3 DNA is TGTGCCAGCAGCCCCGCCGGGACAGGGGTAGCAGATACGCAGTATTTT. This gives the protein CASSPAGTGVADTQYF. The chain recombines TRBV3-1 with TRBJ2-3, with 10 positions matching TRBD1. V shed 4 bases, J shed 4 bases, and the junction held 8 bases outside the gene matches. Per the germline V gene, CDR1 is LGHDT and CDR2 is YNNKEL (reference sequence). There are 16 residues in the CDR3.